A single sample is the source of the 18 T cell receptor beta chains below, sequenced in a study of CXCR3-negative and CXCR3-positive naive CD8 T cells. Carrying UMI labels, the TRB cDNA libraries were prepared through 5' RACE. Reanalyzing the 5' RACE reads, TCRdb keeps one entry per CDR3 protein, without DNA. The sample has about 40,000 distinct CDR3 sequences, and its top ten clones hold 6% to 8.5%. Sequencing used memory CD8+ T cells from blood. The receptors originated from a human donor in good health. Some clones in this sample may be carry-over from other donors' samples.

The rearrangement uses TRBV7-6 and TRBJ2-7; TCRdb's D call, TRBD2, is unchecked because there is no DNA. Germline V gene sequence: CDR1 SGHVS, CDR2 FNYEAQ. The CDR3 runs to 14 residues. CDR3 residues: CASSPSHLLYEQYF. The entire variable domain, with the rest obtained from reference TRBV7-6 and TRBJ2-7, is as follows: GAGVSQSPRYKVTKRGQDVALRCDPISGHVSLYWYRQALGQGPEFLTYFNYEAQQDKSGLPNDRFSAERPEGSISTLTIQRTEQRDSAMYRCASSPSHLLYEQYFGPGTRLTVT.

V is TRBV5-6 and J is TRBJ2-7; TCRdb reports TRBD2, a call that lacks DNA to check it against. This CDR3 spans 16 amino acids. Germline V gene sequence: CDR1 SGHDT, CDR2 YYEEEE. The CDR3 spells CASSLAFLAGGYEQYF.

The J gene is TRBJ2-5, the V gene TRBV6-5. The CDR3 is made up of 12 amino acids. CDR1 and CDR2 from the germline V gene are MNHEY and SVGAGI. The chain's CDR3 is CASSYSGETQYF.

The chain employs TRBV7-2 and TRBJ2-7. The CDR3 covers 14 residues. Germline CDR1 and CDR2: SGHTA and FQGNSA. CDR3 loop: CASSFYAISYEQYF. Filled out from reference TRBV7-2 and TRBJ2-7, the complete variable domain reads GAGVSQSPSNKVTEKGKDVELRCDPISGHTALYWYRQSLGQGLEFLIYFQGNSAPDKSGLPSDRFSAERTGGSVSTLTIQRTQQEDSAVYLCASSFYAISYEQYFGPGTRLTVT.

V and J are TRBV7-9 and TRBJ2-7. There are 12 residues in the CDR3. Looked up from germline, CDR1 is SEHNR and CDR2 is FQNEAQ (reference sequence). The CDR3 spells CASSLDNNEQYF. The full variable domain, with the rest looked up from reference TRBV7-9 and TRBJ2-7, is DTGVSQNPRHKITKRGQNVTFRCDPISEHNRLYWYRQTLGQGPEFLTYFQNEAQLEKSRLLSDRFSAERPKGSFSTLEIQRTEQGDSAMYLCASSLDNNEQYFGPGTRLTVT.

The J gene is TRBJ1-2, the V gene TRBV20-1. The CDR3 spans 13 residues. The germline CDR1 and CDR2 sequences are DFQATT and SNEGSKA (reference sequence). The CDR3: CSASGPPDWGYTF.

The chain carries TRBV24-1 and TRBJ2-2; lacking DNA, the TRBD1 call made by TCRdb goes unchecked. The length of the CDR3 is 20 residues. CDR1 KGHDR and CDR2 SFDVKD come from the germline V gene. CDR3 residues: CATSDGFRDRGGPNTGELFF.

This chain uses TRBV20-1 with TRBJ2-3; the D call from TCRdb, TRBD2, cannot be confirmed without DNA. Germline V lookup: CDR1 DFQATT, CDR2 SNEGSKA (reference sequence). The CDR3 has 16 residues. The CDR3 loop reads CSARDTIAFGTDTQYF.

V is TRBV6-2 or TRBV6-3 and J is TRBJ2-2; absent DNA, TCRdb's TRBD1 call cannot be checked. Germline V CDR1 and CDR2: MNHEY, SVGEGT. This CDR3 is 15 amino acids long. CDR3 amino acids: CASKDRGRTPGELFF.

The chain is built from TRBV27 and TRBJ2-7; the D call of TRBD2 rests on TCRdb alone, since no DNA is present to check it. CDR1 and CDR2 from the germline V gene are MNHEY and SMNVEV (reference sequence). This CDR3 comprises 15 residues. The CDR3 is CASSFGAAGGYEQYF.

This sequence joins TRBV20-1 and TRBJ2-3; TCRdb's D gene call, TRBD2, goes unchecked for lack of DNA. Germline V gives CDR1 DFQATT, CDR2 SNEGSKA (reference sequence). The CDR3 is made up of 16 amino acids. Here the CDR3 reads CSARVSRRAPTDTQYF.

This CDR3 is CASSLDHYGYTF. V gene TRBV7-9 combines with J gene TRBJ1-2. The CDR3 consists of 12 residues. The germline gives CDR1 SEHNR, CDR2 FQNEAQ (reference sequence).

The genes are TRBV4-2 and TRBJ2-7. This CDR3 region has 15 residues. The germline gives CDR1 LGHNA, CDR2 YNFKEQ. The CDR3 loop reads CASSQDAVAAYEQYF.

The genes are TRBV2 and TRBJ1-1; absent DNA, TCRdb's TRBD1 call cannot be checked. The CDR3 is made up of 14 amino acids. Germline loops: CDR1 SNHLY, CDR2 FYNNEI. The CDR3 loop reads CASSRTGSRTEAFF.

V and J are TRBV7-2 and TRBJ1-1; checking the TCRdb D call of TRBD1 is not possible without DNA. The CDR3 runs to 16 residues. Germline CDR1 SGHTA, CDR2 FQGNSA. The CDR3 spells CASSLRDTRINTEAFF.

J is TRBJ1-1 and V is TRBV5-1; the D call from TCRdb, TRBD1, cannot be confirmed without DNA. Germline lookup yields CDR1 SGHRS and CDR2 YFSETQ. The CDR3 extends over 15 amino acids. The CDR3 sequence is CASSPEGTIGTEAFF.

The V gene is TRBV28, the J gene TRBJ2-7; the D call of TRBD2 rests on TCRdb alone, since no DNA is present to check it. The CDR3 is made up of 13 amino acids. CDR1 MDHEN and CDR2 SYDVKM come from the germline V gene. The CDR3 sequence is CASRTGLTYEQYF.

The rearrangement joins TRBV29-1 to TRBJ2-7; TCRdb's D call of TRBD1 is untestable without DNA. Germline lookup yields CDR1 SQVTM and CDR2 ANQGSEA. This CDR3 region has 12 residues. CDR3 amino acids: CSVVLGAYEQYF.